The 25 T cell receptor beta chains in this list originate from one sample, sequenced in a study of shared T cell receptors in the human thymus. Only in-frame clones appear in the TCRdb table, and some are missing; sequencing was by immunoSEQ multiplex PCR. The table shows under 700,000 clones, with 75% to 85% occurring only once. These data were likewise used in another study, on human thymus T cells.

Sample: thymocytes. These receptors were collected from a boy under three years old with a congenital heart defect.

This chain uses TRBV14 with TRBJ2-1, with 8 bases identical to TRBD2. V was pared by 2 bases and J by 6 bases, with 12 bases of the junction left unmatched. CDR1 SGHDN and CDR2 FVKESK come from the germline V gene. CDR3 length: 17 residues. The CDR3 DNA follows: TGTGCCAGCAGCCAACACCCCTCCGGGGGGGGAGGCAATGAGCAGTTCTTC. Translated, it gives CASSQHPSGGGGNEQFF. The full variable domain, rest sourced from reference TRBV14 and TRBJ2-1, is EAGVTQFPSHSVIEKGQTVTLRCDPISGHDNLYWYRRVMGKEIKFLLHFVKESKQDESGMPNNRFLAERTGGTYSTLKVQPAELEDSGVYFCASSQHPSGGGGNEQFFGPGTRLTVL.

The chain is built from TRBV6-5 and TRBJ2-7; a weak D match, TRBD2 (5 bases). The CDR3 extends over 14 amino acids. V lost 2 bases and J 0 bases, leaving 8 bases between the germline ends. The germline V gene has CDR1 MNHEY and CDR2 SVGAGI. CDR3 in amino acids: CASSYEGFSYEQYF. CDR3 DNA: TGTGCCAGCAGTTACGAGGGCTTCTCCTACGAGCAGTACTTC.

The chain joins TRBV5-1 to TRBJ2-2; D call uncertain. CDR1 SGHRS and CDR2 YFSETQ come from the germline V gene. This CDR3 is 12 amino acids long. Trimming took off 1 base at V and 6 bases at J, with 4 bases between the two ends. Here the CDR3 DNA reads TGCGCCAGCAGCTTGCCGGCCGGGGAGCTGTTTTTT. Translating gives CASSLPAGELFF. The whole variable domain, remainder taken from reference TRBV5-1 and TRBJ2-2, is KAGVTQTPRYLIKTRGQQVTLSCSPISGHRSVSWYQQTPGQGLQFLFEYFSETQRNKGNFPGRFSGRQFSNSRSEMNVSTLELGDSALYLCASSLPAGELFFGEGSRLTVL.

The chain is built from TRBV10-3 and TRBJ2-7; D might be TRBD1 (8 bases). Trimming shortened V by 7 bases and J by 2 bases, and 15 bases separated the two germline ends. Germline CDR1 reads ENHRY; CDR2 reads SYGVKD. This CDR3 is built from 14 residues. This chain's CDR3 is CAITGTGGAYEQYF. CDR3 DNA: TGTGCCATCACTGGCACAGGGGGGGCCTACGAGCAGTACTTC.

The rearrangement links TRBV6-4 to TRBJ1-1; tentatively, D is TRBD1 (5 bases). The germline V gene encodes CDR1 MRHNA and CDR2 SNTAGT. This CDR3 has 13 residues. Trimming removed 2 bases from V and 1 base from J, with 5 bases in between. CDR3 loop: CASSDTGNTEAFF. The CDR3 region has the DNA TGTGCCAGCAGTGACACAGGGAACACTGAAGCTTTCTTT.

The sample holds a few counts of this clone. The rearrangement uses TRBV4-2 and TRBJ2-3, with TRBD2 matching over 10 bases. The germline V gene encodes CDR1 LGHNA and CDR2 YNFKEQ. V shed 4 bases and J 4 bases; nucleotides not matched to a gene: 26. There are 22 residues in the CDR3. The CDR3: CASSRQQVSRLAGDSRADTQYF. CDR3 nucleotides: TGTGCCAGCAGCCGCCAACAAGTTTCAAGGCTAGCGGGAGATTCTAGGGCAGATACGCAGTATTTT.

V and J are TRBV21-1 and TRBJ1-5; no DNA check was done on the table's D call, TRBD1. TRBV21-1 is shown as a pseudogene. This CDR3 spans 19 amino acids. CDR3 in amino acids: CASSTSGTGCHHSNQPQHF. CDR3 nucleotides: TGTGCCAGCAGCACGTCCGGGACAGGGTGTCATCATAGCAATCAGCCCCAGCATTTT.

CDR3 nucleotide sequence: TGCAGCGTTGAAGTTAGAGGAAACAACTATGGCTACACCTTC. Translating it yields CSVEVRGNNYGYTF. The chain employs TRBV29-1 and TRBJ1-2; unclear D gene. The CDR3 runs 14 residues. Looked up from germline, CDR1 is SQVTM and CDR2 is ANQGSEA. The V end lost 1 base, the J end lost 2 bases, and 11 bases lay between the germline ends.

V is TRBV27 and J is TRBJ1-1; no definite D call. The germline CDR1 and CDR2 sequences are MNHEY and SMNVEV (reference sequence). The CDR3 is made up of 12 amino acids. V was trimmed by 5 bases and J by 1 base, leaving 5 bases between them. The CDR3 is CASSGGNTEAFF. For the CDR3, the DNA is TGTGCCAGCAGTGGAGGGAACACTGAAGCTTTCTTT.

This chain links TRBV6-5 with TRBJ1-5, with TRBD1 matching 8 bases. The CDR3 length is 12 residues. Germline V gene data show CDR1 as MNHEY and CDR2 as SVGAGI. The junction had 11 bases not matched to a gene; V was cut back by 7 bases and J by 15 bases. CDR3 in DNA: TGTGCCAGCAAGATGGGATGGACAGGGTGGCATTTT. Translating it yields CASKMGWTGWHF.

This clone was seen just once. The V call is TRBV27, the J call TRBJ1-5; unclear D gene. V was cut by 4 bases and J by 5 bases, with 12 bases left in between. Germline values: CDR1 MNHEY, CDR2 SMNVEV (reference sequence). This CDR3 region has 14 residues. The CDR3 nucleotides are TGTGCCAGCAGTTCCCGGAGGGCCCATCAGCCCCAGCATTTT. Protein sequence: CASSSRRAHQPQHF.

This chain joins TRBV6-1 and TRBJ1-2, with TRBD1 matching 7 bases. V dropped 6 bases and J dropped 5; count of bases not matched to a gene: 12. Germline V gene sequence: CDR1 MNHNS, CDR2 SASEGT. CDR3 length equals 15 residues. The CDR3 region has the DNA TGTGCCAGCAGAGACATTTGGACAGGAACTTATGGCTACACCTTC. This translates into CASRDIWTGTYGYTF.

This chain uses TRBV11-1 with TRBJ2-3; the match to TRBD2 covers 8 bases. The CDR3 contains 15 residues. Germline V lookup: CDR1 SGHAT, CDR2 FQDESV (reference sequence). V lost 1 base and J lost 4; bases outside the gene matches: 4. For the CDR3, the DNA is TGTGCCAGCAGCTTAGGGCGGGAGGATTCAGATACGCAGTATTTT. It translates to CASSLGREDSDTQYF.

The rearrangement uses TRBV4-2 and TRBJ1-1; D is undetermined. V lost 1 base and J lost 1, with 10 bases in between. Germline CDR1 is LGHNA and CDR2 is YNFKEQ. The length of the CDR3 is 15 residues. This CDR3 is CASSQAGERNTEAFF. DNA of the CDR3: TGTGCCAGCAGCCAAGCCGGAGAGAGGAACACTGAAGCTTTCTTT.

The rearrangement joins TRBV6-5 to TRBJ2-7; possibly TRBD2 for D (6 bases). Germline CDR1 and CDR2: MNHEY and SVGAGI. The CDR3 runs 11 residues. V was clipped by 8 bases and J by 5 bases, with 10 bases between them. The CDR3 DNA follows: TGTGCCAGCCGGAGGGGTCACGAGCAGTACTTC. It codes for CASRRGHEQYF.

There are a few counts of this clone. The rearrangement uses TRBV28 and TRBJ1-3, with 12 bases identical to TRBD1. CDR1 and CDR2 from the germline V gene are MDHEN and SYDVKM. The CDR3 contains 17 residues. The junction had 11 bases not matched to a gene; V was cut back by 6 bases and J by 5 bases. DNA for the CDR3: TGTGCCAGCAGCCGGGACAGGGGGCCAGTAAATCGAAACACCATATATTTT. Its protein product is CASSRDRGPVNRNTIYF.

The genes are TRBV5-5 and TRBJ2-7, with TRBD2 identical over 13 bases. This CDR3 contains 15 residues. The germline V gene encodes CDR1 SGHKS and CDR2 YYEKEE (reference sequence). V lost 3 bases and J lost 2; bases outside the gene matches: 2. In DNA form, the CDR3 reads TGTGCCAGCAGCTCCGGACTAGCGGGGGCCTACGAGCAGTACTTC. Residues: CASSSGLAGAYEQYF. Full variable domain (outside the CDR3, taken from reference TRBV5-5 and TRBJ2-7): DAGVTQSPTHLIKTRGQQVTLRCSPISGHKSVSWYQQVLGQGPQFIFQYYEKEERGRGNFPDRFSARQFPNYSSELNVNALLLGDSALYLCASSSGLAGAYEQYFGPGTRLTVT.

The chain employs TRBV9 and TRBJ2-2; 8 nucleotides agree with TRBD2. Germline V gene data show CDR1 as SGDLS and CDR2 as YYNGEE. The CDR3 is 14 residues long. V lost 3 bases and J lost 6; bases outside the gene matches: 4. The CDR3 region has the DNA TGTGCCAGCAGCGCGGGAGGGGACGCCGGGGAGCTGTTTTTT. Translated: CASSAGGDAGELFF.

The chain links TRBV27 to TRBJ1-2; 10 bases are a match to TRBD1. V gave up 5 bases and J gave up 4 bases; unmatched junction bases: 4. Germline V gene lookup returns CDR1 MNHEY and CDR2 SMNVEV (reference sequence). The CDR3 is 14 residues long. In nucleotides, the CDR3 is TGTGCCAGCAGTCAAGGACAGGGGGGCTATGGCTACACCTTC. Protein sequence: CASSQGQGGYGYTF.

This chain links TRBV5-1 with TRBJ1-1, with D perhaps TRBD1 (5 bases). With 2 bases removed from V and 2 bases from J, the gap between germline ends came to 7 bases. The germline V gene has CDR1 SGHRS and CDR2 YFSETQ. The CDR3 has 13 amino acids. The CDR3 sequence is CASSFGTNTEAFF. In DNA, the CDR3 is TGCGCCAGCAGCTTTGGGACTAACACTGAAGCTTTCTTT.

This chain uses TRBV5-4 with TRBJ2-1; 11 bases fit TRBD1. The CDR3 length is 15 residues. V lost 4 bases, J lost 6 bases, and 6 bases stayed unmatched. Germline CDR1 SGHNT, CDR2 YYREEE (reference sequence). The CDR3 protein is CASSQDRGQGNEQFF. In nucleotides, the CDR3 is TGTGCCAGCAGCCAGGACAGGGGGCAGGGCAATGAGCAGTTCTTC.

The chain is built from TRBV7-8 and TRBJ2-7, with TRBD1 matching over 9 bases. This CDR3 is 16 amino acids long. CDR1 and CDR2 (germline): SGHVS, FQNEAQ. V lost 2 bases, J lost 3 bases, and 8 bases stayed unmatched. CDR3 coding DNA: TGTGCCAGCAGCTTACCCACAGGGGGCCTCTACTACGAGCAGTACTTC. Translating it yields CASSLPTGGLYYEQYF.

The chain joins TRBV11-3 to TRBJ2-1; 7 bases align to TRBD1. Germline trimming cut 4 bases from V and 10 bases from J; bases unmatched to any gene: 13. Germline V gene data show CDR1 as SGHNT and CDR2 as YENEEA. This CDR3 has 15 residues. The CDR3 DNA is TGTGCCAGCAGCTCGTCGGACAGGATCCAATTAGAGCAGTTCTTC. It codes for CASSSSDRIQLEQFF. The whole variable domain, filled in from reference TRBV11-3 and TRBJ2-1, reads EAGVVQSPRYKIIEKKQPVAFWCNPISGHNTLYWYLQNLGQGPELLIRYENEEAVDDSQLPKDRFSAERLKGVDSTLKIQPAELGDSAVYLCASSSSDRIQLEQFFGPGTRLTVL.

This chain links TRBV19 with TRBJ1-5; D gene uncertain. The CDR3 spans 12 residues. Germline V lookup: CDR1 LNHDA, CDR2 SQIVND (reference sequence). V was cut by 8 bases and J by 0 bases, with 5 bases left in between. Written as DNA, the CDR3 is TGTGCCAGTTCCTATAGCAATCAGCCCCAGCATTTT. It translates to CASSYSNQPQHF.

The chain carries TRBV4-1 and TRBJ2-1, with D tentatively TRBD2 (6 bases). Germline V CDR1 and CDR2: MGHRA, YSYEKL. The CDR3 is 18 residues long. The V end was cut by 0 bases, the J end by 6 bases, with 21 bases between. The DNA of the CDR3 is TGCGCCAGCAGCCAAGATATCAGTGAGCGGGCAGCCCCCAATGAGCAGTTCTTC. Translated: CASSQDISERAAPNEQFF.